This is a list of T cell receptor beta chains from one sample in a study of CD8+ T cells in alopecia areata. The repertoire was sequenced with immunoSEQ multiplex PCR; TCRdb's copy has only in-frame clones and lacks some. This table holds thousands of clones, around 70% found once. This specimen was skin, taken at week 24, from a patient treated with tofacitinib. These receptors originate from a human donor with alopecia areata. Both conserved end residues are part of each CDR3. The D gene is left open where the match is weak. Size values are once, few and many counts, or a class for expanded clones, and some rows have none.

v_gene: TRBV7-9; d_gene: -; j_gene: TRBJ1-1; abundance: -; CDR3aa: CASSFGAMNTEAFF; CDR3nt: TGTGCCAGCAGCTTTGGGGCCATGAACACTGAAGCTTTCTTT
v_gene: TRBV6-5; d_gene: -; j_gene: TRBJ1-5; abundance: -; CDR3aa: CASSTGDQPQHF; CDR3nt: TGTGCCAGCAGTACGGGGGATCAGCCCCAGCATTTT
v_gene: TRBV30; d_gene: -; j_gene: TRBJ2-3; abundance: once; CDR3aa: CAWSTGLTDTQYF; CDR3nt: TGTGCCTGGAGTACAGGTCTCACAGATACGCAGTATTTT
v_gene: TRBV27; d_gene: TRBD1; j_gene: TRBJ1-5; abundance: few; CDR3aa: CASSLQGANQPQHF; CDR3nt: TGTGCCAGCAGTCTACAGGGGGCGAATCAGCCCCAGCATTTT
v_gene: TRBV19; d_gene: -; j_gene: TRBJ2-3; abundance: -; CDR3aa: CASSSVQSSTDTQYF; CDR3nt: TGTGCCAGTAGCAGTGTGCAATCTAGCACAGATACGCAGTATTTT
v_gene: TRBV27; d_gene: TRBD1; j_gene: TRBJ1-4; abundance: -; CDR3aa: CARTNHRGEGEKLFF; CDR3nt: TGTGCCAGAACTAACCACAGGGGAGAGGGCGAAAAACTGTTTTTT
v_gene: TRBV23-1; d_gene: -; j_gene: TRBJ2-7; abundance: few; CDR3aa: CASSQSGRRKLVEQYF; CDR3nt: TGCGCCAGCAGTCAATCTGGCCGCAGGAAGCTCGTCGAGCAGTACTTC
v_gene: TRBV7-2; d_gene: -; j_gene: TRBJ2-3; abundance: -; CDR3aa: CASSSTGTHTDTQYF; CDR3nt: TGTGCCAGCAGCTCGACCGGGACTCACACAGATACGCAGTATTTT
v_gene: TRBV10-3; d_gene: -; j_gene: TRBJ2-6; abundance: -; CDR3aa: CATANSGANVLTF; CDR3nt: TGTGCCACCGCGAACTCTGGGGCCAACGTCCTGACTTTC
v_gene: TRBV10-1; d_gene: TRBD2; j_gene: TRBJ2-1; abundance: -; CDR3aa: CASSESERGGPGEQFF; CDR3nt: TGCGCCAGCAGTGAGTCCGAGCGGGGGGGCCCTGGAGAGCAGTTCTTC
v_gene: TRBV9; d_gene: -; j_gene: TRBJ2-3; abundance: -; CDR3aa: CASSVGVDTQYF; CDR3nt: TGTGCCAGCAGCGTAGGGGTAGATACGCAGTATTTT
v_gene: TRBV6-1; d_gene: -; j_gene: TRBJ1-2; abundance: -; CDR3aa: CASSKTGIGYGYTF; CDR3nt: TGTGCCAGCAGCAAAACAGGGATAGGGTATGGCTACACCTTC
v_gene: TRBV6-1; d_gene: TRBD2; j_gene: TRBJ2-7; abundance: -; CDR3aa: CASSEEVAGGYEQYF; CDR3nt: TGTGCCAGCAGTGAGGAAGTAGCGGGGGGATACGAGCAGTACTTC
v_gene: TRBV4-1; d_gene: -; j_gene: TRBJ1-2; abundance: -; CDR3aa: CACSRPDKETGYTF; CDR3nt: TGCGCCTGCAGCCGCCCGGACAAGGAAACTGGCTACACCTTC
v_gene: TRBV28; d_gene: -; j_gene: TRBJ1-2; abundance: -; CDR3aa: CASSFRDFYTF; CDR3nt: TGTGCCAGCAGTTTCAGGGACTTCTACACCTTC
v_gene: TRBV27; d_gene: -; j_gene: TRBJ2-2; abundance: -; CDR3aa: CASSLRDLTGELFF; CDR3nt: TGTGCCAGCAGTTTACGGGATCTGACCGGGGAGCTGTTTTTT
v_gene: TRBV5-1; d_gene: TRBD1; j_gene: TRBJ2-7; abundance: -; CDR3aa: CASSRDDRGSEQYF; CDR3nt: TGCGCCAGCAGCAGGGACGACAGGGGCAGCGAGCAGTACTTC
v_gene: TRBV6-1; d_gene: -; j_gene: TRBJ1-2; abundance: -; CDR3aa: CASSMTRYGYTF; CDR3nt: TGTGCCAGCAGCATGACACGCTATGGCTACACCTTC
v_gene: TRBV30; d_gene: -; j_gene: TRBJ1-4; abundance: few; CDR3aa: CAWSVQGREKLFF; CDR3nt: TGTGCCTGGAGTGTACAGGGTCGGGAAAAACTGTTTTTT
v_gene: TRBV15; d_gene: TRBD1; j_gene: TRBJ1-2; abundance: -; CDR3aa: CATSSQGTERRNGYTF; CDR3nt: TGTGCCACCAGCAGCCAAGGGACAGAAAGACGTAATGGCTACACCTTC
v_gene: TRBV6-5; d_gene: -; j_gene: TRBJ2-4; abundance: -; CDR3aa: CASSSTENIQYF; CDR3nt: TGTGCCAGCAGCTCGACAGAAAACATTCAGTACTTC
v_gene: TRBV27; d_gene: TRBD1; j_gene: TRBJ1-4; abundance: -; CDR3aa: CASKTGQQNEKLFF; CDR3nt: TGTGCCAGCAAAACGGGACAGCAAAATGAAAAACTGTTTTTT
v_gene: TRBV5-1; d_gene: TRBD2; j_gene: TRBJ2-1; abundance: -; CDR3aa: CASSLRSGGPSSYNEQFF; CDR3nt: TGCGCCAGCAGCTTGCGTAGCGGGGGGCCGAGCTCCTACAATGAGCAGTTCTTC
v_gene: TRBV2; d_gene: -; j_gene: TRBJ1-4; abundance: -; CDR3aa: CASSETENEKLFF; CDR3nt: TGTGCCAGCAGTGAGACAGAGAATGAAAAACTGTTTTTT
v_gene: TRBV14; d_gene: -; j_gene: TRBJ2-1; abundance: -; CDR3aa: CASSPTYTPGGSYNEQFF; CDR3nt: TGTGCCAGCAGCCCCACTTACACCCCCGGGGGCTCCTACAATGAGCAGTTCTTC
v_gene: TRBV6-1; d_gene: -; j_gene: TRBJ2-7; abundance: -; CDR3aa: CASKEGGGPYEQYF; CDR3nt: TGTGCCAGCAAAGAAGGGGGGGGGCCCTACGAGCAGTACTTC
v_gene: TRBV27; d_gene: TRBD2; j_gene: TRBJ2-1; abundance: -; CDR3aa: CASSLGRLGLAGRPHEQFF; CDR3nt: TGTGCCAGCAGTTTAGGGCGTTTGGGACTAGCGGGGAGGCCACATGAGCAGTTCTTC
v_gene: TRBV9; d_gene: TRBD2; j_gene: TRBJ2-1; abundance: few; CDR3aa: CASRETSGGRNEQFF; CDR3nt: TGTGCCAGCAGAGAAACTAGCGGGGGGCGCAATGAGCAGTTCTTC
v_gene: TRBV6-6; d_gene: TRBD1; j_gene: TRBJ2-7; abundance: -; CDR3aa: CASSTRGREYEQYF; CDR3nt: TGTGCCAGCAGTACCAGGGGGCGCGAATACGAGCAGTACTTC
v_gene: TRBV7-2; d_gene: TRBD1; j_gene: TRBJ1-4; abundance: -; CDR3aa: CASSADRGRSEKLFF; CDR3nt: TGTGCCAGCAGCGCGGACAGGGGGCGCAGTGAAAAACTGTTTTTT
v_gene: TRBV9; d_gene: TRBD1; j_gene: TRBJ1-2; abundance: -; CDR3aa: CASSPPGQGTNYGYTF; CDR3nt: TGTGCCAGCAGCCCTCCCGGACAGGGGACTAACTATGGCTACACCTTC
v_gene: TRBV5-6; d_gene: -; j_gene: TRBJ2-6; abundance: -; CDR3aa: CASSFGVSGANVLTF; CDR3nt: TGTGCCAGCAGCTTCGGGGTATCTGGGGCCAACGTCCTGACTTTC
v_gene: TRBV4-3; d_gene: TRBD2; j_gene: TRBJ2-7; abundance: -; CDR3aa: CASSQEEAGAYEQYF; CDR3nt: TGCGCCAGCAGCCAAGAGGAAGCGGGGGCCTACGAGCAGTACTTC
v_gene: TRBV10-2; d_gene: -; j_gene: TRBJ1-4; abundance: once; CDR3aa: CASSDPTWGADEKLFF; CDR3nt: TGCGCCAGCAGTGACCCAACGTGGGGGGCAGATGAAAAACTGTTTTTT
v_gene: TRBV7-2; d_gene: -; j_gene: TRBJ2-1; abundance: -; CDR3aa: CASSLAVGAPFYNEQFF; CDR3nt: TGTGCCAGCAGCTTAGCGGTGGGCGCCCCGTTCTACAATGAGCAGTTCTTC
v_gene: TRBV13; d_gene: -; j_gene: TRBJ2-7; abundance: once; CDR3aa: CASRRSGTTYEQYF; CDR3nt: TGTGCCAGCAGGCGATCCGGGACAACCTACGAGCAGTACTTC
v_gene: TRBV5-1; d_gene: TRBD1; j_gene: TRBJ1-2; abundance: once; CDR3aa: CASSLAEDRGPGYTF; CDR3nt: TGCGCCAGCAGCTTGGCCGAGGACAGGGGGCCTGGCTACACCTTC
v_gene: TRBV9; d_gene: -; j_gene: TRBJ2-1; abundance: -; CDR3aa: CASSVGGDNEQFF; CDR3nt: TGTGCCAGCAGCGTAGGAGGAGACAATGAGCAGTTCTTC
v_gene: TRBV19; d_gene: -; j_gene: TRBJ2-3; abundance: -; CDR3aa: CASSRGFTDTQYF; CDR3nt: TGTGCCAGTAGTCGAGGGTTCACAGATACGCAGTATTTT
v_gene: TRBV29-1; d_gene: TRBD1; j_gene: TRBJ1-2; abundance: -; CDR3aa: CSVVDRGHPYGYTF; CDR3nt: TGCAGCGTCGTCGACAGGGGCCACCCCTATGGCTACACCTTC
v_gene: TRBV7-2; d_gene: -; j_gene: TRBJ1-2; abundance: few; CDR3aa: CASNSFVQGLDYGYTF; CDR3nt: TGTGCCAGCAACAGCTTCGTCCAGGGATTGGACTATGGCTACACCTTC
v_gene: TRBV4-1; d_gene: -; j_gene: TRBJ1-4; abundance: -; CDR3aa: CASSQDFQVGEKLFF; CDR3nt: TGCGCCAGCAGCCAAGATTTCCAGGTCGGAGAAAAACTGTTTTTT
v_gene: TRBV5-1; d_gene: -; j_gene: TRBJ1-4; abundance: -; CDR3aa: CASSLSGAGPNEKLFF; CDR3nt: TGCGCCAGCAGCTTGTCTGGTGCGGGTCCGAATGAAAAACTGTTTTTT
v_gene: TRBV29-1; d_gene: -; j_gene: TRBJ2-1; abundance: -; CDR3aa: CSVSSTSFHEQFF; CDR3nt: TGCAGCGTTTCATCGACTAGTTTCCATGAGCAGTTCTTC
v_gene: TRBV7-2; d_gene: -; j_gene: TRBJ2-3; abundance: -; CDR3aa: CASSLDIGTDTQYF; CDR3nt: TGTGCCAGCAGCTTAGATATAGGCACAGATACGCAGTATTTT
v_gene: TRBV7-3; d_gene: -; j_gene: TRBJ2-2; abundance: -; CDR3aa: CASSPSLNTGELFF; CDR3nt: TGTGCCAGCAGCCCGAGTCTGAACACCGGGGAGCTGTTTTTT
v_gene: TRBV10-1; d_gene: -; j_gene: TRBJ2-7; abundance: few; CDR3aa: CASSVGRGPYEQYF; CDR3nt: TGCGCCAGCAGTGTGGGACGAGGGCCTTACGAGCAGTACTTC
v_gene: TRBV9; d_gene: TRBD1; j_gene: TRBJ1-6; abundance: once; CDR3aa: CASSEQGYNSPLHF; CDR3nt: TGTGCCAGCAGCGAACAGGGGTATAATTCACCCCTCCACTTT
v_gene: TRBV2; d_gene: -; j_gene: TRBJ2-7; abundance: -; CDR3aa: CASSRPLTGSWSSYEQYF; CDR3nt: TGTGCCAGCAGTCGCCCCCTGACAGGTTCGTGGAGCTCCTACGAGCAGTACTTC
v_gene: TRBV29-1; d_gene: TRBD1; j_gene: TRBJ2-3; abundance: -; CDR3aa: CSVAKGAPTDTQYF; CDR3nt: TGCAGCGTAGCCAAGGGGGCGCCCACAGATACGCAGTATTTT
v_gene: TRBV7-2; d_gene: -; j_gene: TRBJ1-2; abundance: -; CDR3aa: CASSPDSDYGYTF; CDR3nt: TGTGCCAGCAGCCCCGACAGCGACTATGGCTACACCTTC
v_gene: TRBV12-5; d_gene: -; j_gene: TRBJ2-1; abundance: -; CDR3aa: CASGLSVNEQFF; CDR3nt: TGTGCTAGTGGTTTGTCCGTCAATGAGCAGTTCTTC
v_gene: TRBV27; d_gene: -; j_gene: TRBJ2-3; abundance: -; CDR3aa: CASSHSYRGRGLRTDTQYF; CDR3nt: TGTGCCAGCAGCCATTCTTACCGGGGGCGGGGGCTCCGCACAGATACGCAGTATTTT
v_gene: TRBV6-5; d_gene: TRBD1; j_gene: TRBJ1-5; abundance: -; CDR3aa: CASSPGQSSNQPQHF; CDR3nt: TGTGCCAGCAGTCCGGGACAGAGTAGCAATCAGCCCCAGCATTTT